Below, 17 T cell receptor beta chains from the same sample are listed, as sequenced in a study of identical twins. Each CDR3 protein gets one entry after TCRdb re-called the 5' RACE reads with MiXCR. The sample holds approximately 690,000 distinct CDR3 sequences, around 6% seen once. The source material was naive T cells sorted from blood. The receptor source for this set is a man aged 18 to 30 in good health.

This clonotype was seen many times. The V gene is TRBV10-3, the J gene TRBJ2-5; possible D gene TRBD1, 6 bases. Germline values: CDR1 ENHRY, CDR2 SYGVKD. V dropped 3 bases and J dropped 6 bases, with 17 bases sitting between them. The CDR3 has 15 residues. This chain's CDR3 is CAISDHRDTQQTQYF. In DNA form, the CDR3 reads TGTGCCATCAGTGATCACCGGGACACCCAGCAGACCCAGTACTTC.

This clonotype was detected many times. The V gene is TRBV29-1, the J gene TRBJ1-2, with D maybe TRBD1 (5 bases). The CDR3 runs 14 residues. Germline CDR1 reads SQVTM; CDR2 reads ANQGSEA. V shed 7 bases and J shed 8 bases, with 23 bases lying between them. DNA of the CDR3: TGCAGCGCAAGCCCGTTGCAGGGCTCCTTAGGCTACACCTTC. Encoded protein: CSASPLQGSLGYTF.

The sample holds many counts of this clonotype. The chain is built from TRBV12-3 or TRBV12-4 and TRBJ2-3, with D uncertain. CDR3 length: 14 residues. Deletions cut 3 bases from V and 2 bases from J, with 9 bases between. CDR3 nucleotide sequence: TGTGCCAGCAGTTTTTTCAGATCCACAGATACGCAGTATTTT. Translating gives CASSFFRSTDTQYF.

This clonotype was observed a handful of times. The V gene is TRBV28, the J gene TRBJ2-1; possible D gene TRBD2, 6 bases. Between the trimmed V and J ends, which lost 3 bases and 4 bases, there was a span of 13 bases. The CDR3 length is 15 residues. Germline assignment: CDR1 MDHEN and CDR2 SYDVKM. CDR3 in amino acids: CASSFTGTPYNEQFF. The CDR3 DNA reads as TGTGCCAGCAGTTTTACTGGGACTCCTTACAATGAGCAGTTCTTC.

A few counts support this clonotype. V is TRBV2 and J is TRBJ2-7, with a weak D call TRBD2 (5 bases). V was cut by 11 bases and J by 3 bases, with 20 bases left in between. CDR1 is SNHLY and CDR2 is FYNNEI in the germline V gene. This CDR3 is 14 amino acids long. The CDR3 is CAGRPIRGFYEQYF. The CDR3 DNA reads TGTGCCGGGCGTCCGATTCGGGGATTCTACGAGCAGTACTTC.

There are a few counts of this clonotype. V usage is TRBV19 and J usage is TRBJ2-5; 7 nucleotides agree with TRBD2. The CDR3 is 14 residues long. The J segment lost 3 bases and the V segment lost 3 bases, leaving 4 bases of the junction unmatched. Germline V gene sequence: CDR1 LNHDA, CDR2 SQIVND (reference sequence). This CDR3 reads CASSMGLAEETQYF. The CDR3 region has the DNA TGTGCCAGTAGTATGGGGCTAGCGGAAGAGACCCAGTACTTC. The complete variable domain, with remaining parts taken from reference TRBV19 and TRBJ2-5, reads DGGITQSPKYLFRKEGQNVTLSCEQNLNHDAMYWYRQDPGQGLRLIYYSQIVNDFQKGDIAEGYSVSREKKESFPLTVTSAQKNPTAFYLCASSMGLAEETQYFGPGTRLLVL.

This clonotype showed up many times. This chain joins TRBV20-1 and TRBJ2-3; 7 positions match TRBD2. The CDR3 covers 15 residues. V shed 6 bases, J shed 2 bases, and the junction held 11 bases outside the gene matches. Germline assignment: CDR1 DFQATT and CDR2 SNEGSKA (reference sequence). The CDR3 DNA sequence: TGCAGTGCCCGAGGGAGGGCCCTTTTCACAGATACGCAGTATTTT. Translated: CSARGRALFTDTQYF.

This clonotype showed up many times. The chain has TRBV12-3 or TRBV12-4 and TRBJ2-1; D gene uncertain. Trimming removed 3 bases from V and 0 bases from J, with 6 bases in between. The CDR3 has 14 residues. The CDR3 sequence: CASSFTISYNEQFF. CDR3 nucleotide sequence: TGTGCCAGCAGTTTCACTATCTCCTACAATGAGCAGTTCTTC.

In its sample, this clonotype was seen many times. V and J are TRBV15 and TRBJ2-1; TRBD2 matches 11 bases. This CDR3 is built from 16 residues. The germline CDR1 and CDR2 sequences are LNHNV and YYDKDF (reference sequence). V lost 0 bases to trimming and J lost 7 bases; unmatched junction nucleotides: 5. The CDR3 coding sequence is TGTGCCACCAGCAGAGATTTGCTAGCGGGAGGTAATGAGCAGTTCTTC. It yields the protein CATSRDLLAGGNEQFF.

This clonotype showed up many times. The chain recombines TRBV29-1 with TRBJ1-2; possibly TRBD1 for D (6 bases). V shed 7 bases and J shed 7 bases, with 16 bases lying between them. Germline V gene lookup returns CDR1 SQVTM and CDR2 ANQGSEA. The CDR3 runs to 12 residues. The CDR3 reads CSAADRRGGYTF. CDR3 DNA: TGCAGCGCTGCAGACAGGCGGGGTGGCTACACCTTC.

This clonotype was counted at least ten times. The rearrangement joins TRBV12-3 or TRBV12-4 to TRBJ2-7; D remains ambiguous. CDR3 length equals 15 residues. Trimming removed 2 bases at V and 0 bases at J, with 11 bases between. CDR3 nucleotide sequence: TGTGCCAGCAGTTTACGGCAGGTCAGCTCCTACGAGCAGTACTTC. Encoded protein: CASSLRQVSSYEQYF.

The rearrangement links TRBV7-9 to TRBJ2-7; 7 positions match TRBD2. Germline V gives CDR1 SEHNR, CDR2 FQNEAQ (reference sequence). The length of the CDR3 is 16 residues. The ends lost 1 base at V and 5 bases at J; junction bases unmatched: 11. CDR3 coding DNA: TGTGCCAGCAGCTTAGGGGCGGGCGGGAGTGAGAACGAGCAGTACTTC. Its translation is CASSLGAGGSENEQYF.

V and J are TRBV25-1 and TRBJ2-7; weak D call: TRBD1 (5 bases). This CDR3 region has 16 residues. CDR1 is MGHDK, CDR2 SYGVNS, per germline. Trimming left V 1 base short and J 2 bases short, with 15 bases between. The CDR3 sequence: CASSESDSLPTYEQYF. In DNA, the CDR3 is TGTGCCAGCAGTGAATCCGACAGTCTACCCACCTACGAGCAGTACTTC.

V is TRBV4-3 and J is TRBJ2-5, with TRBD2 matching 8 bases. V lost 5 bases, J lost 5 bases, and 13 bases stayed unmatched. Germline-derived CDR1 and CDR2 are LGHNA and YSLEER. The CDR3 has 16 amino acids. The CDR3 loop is CASSAGGGGVLETQYF. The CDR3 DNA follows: TGCGCCAGCAGCGCCGGGGGGGGAGGGGTCCTGGAGACCCAGTACTTC.

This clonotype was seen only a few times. The CDR3 region is CASSVSDGTDTQYF. The CDR3 coding sequence is TGTGCCAGCAGCGTCAGCGATGGGACAGATACGCAGTATTTT. The genes are TRBV7-7 and TRBJ2-3; no firm D call. From germline, CDR1 is SSHAT and CDR2 FNYEAQ (reference sequence). V was cut by 5 bases and J by 3 bases, with 12 bases left in between. The CDR3 runs to 14 residues.

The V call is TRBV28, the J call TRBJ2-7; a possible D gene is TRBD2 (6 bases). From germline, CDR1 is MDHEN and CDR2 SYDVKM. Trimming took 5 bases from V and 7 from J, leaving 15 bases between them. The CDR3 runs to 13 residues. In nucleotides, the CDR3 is TGTGCCAGCAGTAACCCCCTAAGCGGGGAGCAGTACTTC. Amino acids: CASSNPLSGEQYF.

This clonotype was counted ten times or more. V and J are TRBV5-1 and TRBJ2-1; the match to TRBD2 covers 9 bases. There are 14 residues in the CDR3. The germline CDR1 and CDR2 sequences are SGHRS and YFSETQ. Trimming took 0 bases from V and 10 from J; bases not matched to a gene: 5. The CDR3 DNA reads TGCGCCAGCAGCTTGGGGTCTAGCGGGAACGAGCAGTTCTTC. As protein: CASSLGSSGNEQFF.